This T cell receptor beta chain is from a study of blood T cell repertoires in COVID-19. Whole-study context: Material from acute and convalescent COVID-19 was sourced from the United States, Italy and Spain. From T cells, B-cell-depleted T cells, or PBMCs came the material, which was cDNA or gDNA.

Per the original data handling: Scientists estimated how many nucleated cells there were by amplifying reference gene primers. Here immunoSEQ multiplex PCR was the method, and the copy in TCRdb shows in-frame clones only, minus some. From that table come the V and J calls and clone size; the DNA was used to work out D and trimming. The sample carries approximately 94,000 clones, over 80% recorded once. The V end lost 1 base, the J end lost 6 bases, and 9 bases lay between the germline ends. Germline CDR1 reads SEHNR; CDR2 reads FQNEAQ (reference sequence). The length of the CDR3 is 13 residues. This clone was counted only a few times.

The rearrangement links TRBV7-9 to TRBJ1-2; D is unclear. The sample was peripheral blood. The sequence was obtained from a man aged 50 to 59 with active or convalescent COVID-19. For the CDR3, the DNA is TGTGCCAGCAGCTTAGGTTCCAGGAATGGCTACACCTTC. This translates into CASSLGSRNGYTF.